The text below deals with one T cell receptor beta chain. In germline, CDR1 is MDHEN, CDR2 SYDVKM. The CDR3 covers 13 residues. V was pared by 2 bases and J by 4 bases, with 8 bases between. The data were taken from a study of blood T cell repertoires in COVID-19. Study information: Spain, Italy and the United States supplied samples that represented acute and convalescent COVID-19. Sources were T cells, B-cell-depleted T cells, or PBMCs; the material itself was cDNA or gDNA.

Some clones are missing from TCRdb's copy, which holds only in-frame ones; the method was immunoSEQ multiplex PCR. The sample comprises 95,000 to 150,000 clones, about 87% of which are singletons, and 25% to 30% rests with the top ten. Source material: peripheral blood. The source of this sequence is a woman between 65 and 79 years old with acute or convalescent COVID-19. J is TRBJ2-5 and V is TRBV28; D is possibly TRBD2 (5 bases). Here the CDR3 DNA reads TGTGCCAGCAGTTTACCTAGCTTAGAGACCCAGTACTTC. Encoded protein: CASSLPSLETQYF.